This is a list of T cell receptor beta chains from one sample in a study of Ad26.COV2.S vaccination and SARS-CoV-2 variants. This table comes from immunoSEQ multiplex PCR, and its TCRdb copy is limited to in-frame clones, with some not included. The sample records about 220,000 clones, 88% being singletons. The sequenced sample was peripheral blood, obtained in a trial of Ad26.COV2.S vaccine versus placebo. All receptors derive from a person between 18 and 65 years old who received the Ad26.COV2.S COVID-19 vaccine or a placebo. Each CDR3 is given with its conserved first and last residue. D genes are given only for firm matches. Expanded clones are given a class, and other clones once, few, many or no size at all.

v_gene: TRBV7-2
abundance: .
j_gene: TRBJ2-7
d_gene: .
CDR3nt: TGTGCCAGCAGCTTAATGGGCGAGCAGTACTTC
CDR3aa: CASSLMGEQYF

v_gene: TRBV19
abundance: .
j_gene: TRBJ2-2
d_gene: .
CDR3nt: TGTGCCAGTAGTACCCCGACCAGGGTCCCCGGGGAGCTGTTTTTT
CDR3aa: CASSTPTRVPGELFF

v_gene: TRBV5-6
abundance: .
j_gene: TRBJ1-5
d_gene: .
CDR3nt: TGTGCCAGCAGCTTGGGGAGGGTTCGGCAGCCCCAGCATTTT
CDR3aa: CASSLGRVRQPQHF

v_gene: TRBV23-1
abundance: .
j_gene: TRBJ2-6
d_gene: .
CDR3nt: TGCGCCAGCAGTCAAGACCGGACAGCTACCCTCTCTGGGGCCAACGTCCTGACTTTC
CDR3aa: CASSQDRTATLSGANVLTF

v_gene: TRBV19
abundance: .
j_gene: TRBJ1-1
d_gene: TRBD1
CDR3nt: TGTGCCAGTAGTATCTTGACCGGGACAGGGGGGTATGATGTAGCTTTCTTT
CDR3aa: CASSILTGTGGYDVAFF

v_gene: TRBV5-1
abundance: .
j_gene: TRBJ2-1
d_gene: .
CDR3nt: TGCGCCAGCAGCCACACCGGGACGGAATACAATGAGCAGTTCTTC
CDR3aa: CASSHTGTEYNEQFF

v_gene: TRBV3-1/TRBV3-2
abundance: .
j_gene: TRBJ1-3
d_gene: .
CDR3nt: TGTGCCAGCAGCCAAGTGGCAGCTGGAAACACCATATATTTT
CDR3aa: CASSQVAAGNTIYF

v_gene: TRBV28
abundance: .
j_gene: TRBJ2-1
d_gene: .
CDR3nt: TGTGCCAGCAGTTTCGGAGGCGGCAATGAGCAGTTCTTC
CDR3aa: CASSFGGGNEQFF

v_gene: TRBV3-1/TRBV3-2
abundance: once
j_gene: TRBJ2-7
d_gene: .
CDR3nt: TGTGCCAGCAGCCAAATCTGGGAAGAGCAGTACTTC
CDR3aa: CASSQIWEEQYF

v_gene: TRBV11-1
abundance: once
j_gene: TRBJ2-1
d_gene: .
CDR3nt: TGTGCCAGCACCTGGGGGGTGGGGGATGAGCAGTTCTTC
CDR3aa: CASTWGVGDEQFF

v_gene: TRBV11-3
abundance: .
j_gene: TRBJ2-7
d_gene: TRBD2
CDR3nt: TGTGCCAGCAGCTTAGGTAGCGGGGACGAGCAGTACTTC
CDR3aa: CASSLGSGDEQYF

v_gene: TRBV11-2
abundance: .
j_gene: TRBJ2-3
d_gene: TRBD2
CDR3nt: TGTGCCAGCAGCTTAGAGGGGATTAGCGGGGGAGACACAGATACGCAGTATTTT
CDR3aa: CASSLEGISGGDTDTQYF

v_gene: TRBV4-3
abundance: .
j_gene: TRBJ2-3
d_gene: .
CDR3nt: TGCGCCAGCAGCCAAGGGTCTAGCGTTTTGGGAGATACGCAGTATTTT
CDR3aa: CASSQGSSVLGDTQYF

v_gene: TRBV5-4
abundance: .
j_gene: TRBJ2-1
d_gene: TRBD2
CDR3nt: TGTGCCAGCAGCTCCGGACTAGCCTACAATGAGCAGTTCTTC
CDR3aa: CASSSGLAYNEQFF

v_gene: TRBV25-1
abundance: .
j_gene: TRBJ1-2
d_gene: .
CDR3nt: TGTGCCAGCAGTGAATCTCCGAGGGACTATGGCTACACCTTC
CDR3aa: CASSESPRDYGYTF

v_gene: TRBV13
abundance: .
j_gene: TRBJ2-5
d_gene: .
CDR3nt: TGTGCCAGCAGCTTGGCGGGTCCGGATGGGGAGACCCAGTACTTC
CDR3aa: CASSLAGPDGETQYF

v_gene: TRBV9
abundance: .
j_gene: TRBJ2-1
d_gene: .
CDR3nt: TGTGCCAGCAGCGCGCGGGACCCTAGCTCCTACAATGAGCAGTTCTTC
CDR3aa: CASSARDPSSYNEQFF

v_gene: TRBV5-8
abundance: .
j_gene: TRBJ1-5
d_gene: .
CDR3nt: TGTGCCAGCAGCTTGGGGGCAGCCAAGATGCCCCAGCATTTT
CDR3aa: CASSLGAAKMPQHF

v_gene: TRBV6-5
abundance: .
j_gene: TRBJ2-1
d_gene: .
CDR3nt: TGTGCCAGCAGTTACACTAGGGCCAATGAGCAGTTCTTC
CDR3aa: CASSYTRANEQFF

v_gene: TRBV28
abundance: once
j_gene: TRBJ2-2
d_gene: TRBD2
CDR3nt: TGTGCCAGCAGTTTCCTAGCGGGGGGGCTCACCGGGGAGCTGTTTTTT
CDR3aa: CASSFLAGGLTGELFF

v_gene: TRBV6-1
abundance: .
j_gene: TRBJ2-7
d_gene: .
CDR3nt: TGTGCCAGCAGTGAAAGGCGAGCGAACTACGAGCAGTACTTC
CDR3aa: CASSERRANYEQYF

v_gene: TRBV10-3
abundance: .
j_gene: TRBJ2-5
d_gene: .
CDR3nt: TGTGCCATCAGTGACCTCCAAGAGACCCAGTACTTC
CDR3aa: CAISDLQETQYF

v_gene: TRBV7-6
abundance: .
j_gene: TRBJ2-1
d_gene: .
CDR3nt: TGTGCCAGCAGCTTAGGGTTAGGAACAGTCAATGAGCAGTTCTTC
CDR3aa: CASSLGLGTVNEQFF

v_gene: TRBV5-1
abundance: .
j_gene: TRBJ1-3
d_gene: .
CDR3nt: TGCGCCAGCAGCTTGGGAGGGGCGGCCGGAAACACCATATATTTT
CDR3aa: CASSLGGAAGNTIYF

v_gene: TRBV24-1
abundance: .
j_gene: TRBJ2-1
d_gene: .
CDR3nt: TGTGCCACCAGTGATTTTGAAAACCAGGGCTACAATGAGCAGTTCTTC
CDR3aa: CATSDFENQGYNEQFF

v_gene: TRBV21-1
abundance: .
j_gene: TRBJ2-1
d_gene: .
CDR3nt: TGTGCCAGCAGCTTAGGGCACAATGAGCAGTTCTTC
CDR3aa: CASSLGHNEQFF

v_gene: TRBV5-1
abundance: .
j_gene: TRBJ2-7
d_gene: .
CDR3nt: TGCGCCAGCAGCTTAGAGGGACGGGAGCAGTACTTC
CDR3aa: CASSLEGREQYF

v_gene: TRBV7-9
abundance: .
j_gene: TRBJ2-4
d_gene: .
CDR3nt: TGTGCCAGCAGCCCCCGCCTGACCCTAGCCAAAAACATTCAGTACTTC
CDR3aa: CASSPRLTLAKNIQYF

v_gene: TRBV5-4
abundance: .
j_gene: TRBJ1-2
d_gene: .
CDR3nt: TGTGCCAGCAGCCCTCCCTTAGTTGACTATGGCTACACCTTC
CDR3aa: CASSPPLVDYGYTF

v_gene: TRBV11-2
abundance: .
j_gene: TRBJ1-2
d_gene: TRBD1
CDR3nt: TGTGCCAGCAGCTTAGTGACAGGGGGCGGCTACACCTTC
CDR3aa: CASSLVTGGGYTF

v_gene: TRBV18
abundance: .
j_gene: TRBJ2-5
d_gene: .
CDR3nt: TGTGCCAGCTCACCACCCGCGATGAGGGAGACCCAGTACTTC
CDR3aa: CASSPPAMRETQYF

v_gene: TRBV3-1/TRBV3-2
abundance: .
j_gene: TRBJ2-3
d_gene: TRBD2
CDR3nt: TGTGCCAGCAGCCCAGCCGGGACTATCTATTCCACAGATACGCAGTATTTT
CDR3aa: CASSPAGTIYSTDTQYF

v_gene: TRBV15
abundance: .
j_gene: TRBJ2-3
d_gene: TRBD1
CDR3nt: TGTGCCACCAGCAGAGGGGGCGGACAGGGGAAAGATACGCAGTATTTT
CDR3aa: CATSRGGGQGKDTQYF

v_gene: TRBV29-1
abundance: .
j_gene: TRBJ1-5
d_gene: TRBD1
CDR3nt: TGCAGCGCCAAGGGACAGCCGAATCAGCCCCAGCATTTT
CDR3aa: CSAKGQPNQPQHF